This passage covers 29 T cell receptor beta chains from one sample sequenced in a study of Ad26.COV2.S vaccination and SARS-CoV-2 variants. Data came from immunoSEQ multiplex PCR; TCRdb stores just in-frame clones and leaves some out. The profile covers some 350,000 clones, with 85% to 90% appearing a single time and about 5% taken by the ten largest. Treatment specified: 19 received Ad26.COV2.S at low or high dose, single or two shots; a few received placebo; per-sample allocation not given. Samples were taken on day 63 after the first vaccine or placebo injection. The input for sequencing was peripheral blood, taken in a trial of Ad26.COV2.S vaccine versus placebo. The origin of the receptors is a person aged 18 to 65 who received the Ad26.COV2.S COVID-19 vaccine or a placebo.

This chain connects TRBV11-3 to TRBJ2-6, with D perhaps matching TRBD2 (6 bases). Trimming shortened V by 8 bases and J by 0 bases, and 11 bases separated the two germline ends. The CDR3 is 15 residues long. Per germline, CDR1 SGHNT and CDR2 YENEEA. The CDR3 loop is CASGWGVSGANVLTF. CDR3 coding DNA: TGTGCCAGCGGTTGGGGGGTCTCTGGGGCCAACGTCCTGACTTTC. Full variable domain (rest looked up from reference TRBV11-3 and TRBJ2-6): EAGVVQSPRYKIIEKKQPVAFWCNPISGHNTLYWYLQNLGQGPELLIRYENEEAVDDSQLPKDRFSAERLKGVDSTLKIQPAELGDSAVYLCASGWGVSGANVLTFGAGSRLTVL.

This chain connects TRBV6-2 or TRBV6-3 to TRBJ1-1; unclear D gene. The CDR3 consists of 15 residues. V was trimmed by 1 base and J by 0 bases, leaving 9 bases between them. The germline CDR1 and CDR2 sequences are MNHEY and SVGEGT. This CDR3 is CASSYFAGVNTEAFF. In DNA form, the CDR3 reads TGTGCCAGCAGTTACTTTGCAGGAGTGAACACTGAAGCTTTCTTT.

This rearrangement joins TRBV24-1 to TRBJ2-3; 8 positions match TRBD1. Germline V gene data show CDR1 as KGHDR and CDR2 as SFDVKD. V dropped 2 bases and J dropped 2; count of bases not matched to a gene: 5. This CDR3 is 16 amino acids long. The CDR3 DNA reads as TGTGCCACCAGTGATTCCCCGGACAGGGCCACAGATACGCAGTATTTT. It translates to CATSDSPDRATDTQYF.

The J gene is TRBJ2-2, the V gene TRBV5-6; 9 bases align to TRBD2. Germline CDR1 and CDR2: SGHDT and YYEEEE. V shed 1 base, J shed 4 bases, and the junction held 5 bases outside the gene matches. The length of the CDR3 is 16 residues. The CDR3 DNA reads TGTGCCAGCAGCTTGTCAGCGGGAGGTGTCACCGGGGAGCTGTTTTTT. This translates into CASSLSAGGVTGELFF.

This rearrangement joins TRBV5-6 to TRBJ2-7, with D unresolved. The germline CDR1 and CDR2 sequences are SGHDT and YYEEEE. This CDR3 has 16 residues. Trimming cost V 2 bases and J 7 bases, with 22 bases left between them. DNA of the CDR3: TGTGCCAGCAGCTTCAACTCGGGCCGATCTTCGGGTGAGCAGTACTTC. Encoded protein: CASSFNSGRSSGEQYF.

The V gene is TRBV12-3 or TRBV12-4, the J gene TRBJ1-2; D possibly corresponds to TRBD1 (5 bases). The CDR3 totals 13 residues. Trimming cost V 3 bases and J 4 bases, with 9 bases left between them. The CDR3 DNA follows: TGTGCCAGCAGTTTCTCAGGGAGCTATGGCTACACCTTC. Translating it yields CASSFSGSYGYTF.

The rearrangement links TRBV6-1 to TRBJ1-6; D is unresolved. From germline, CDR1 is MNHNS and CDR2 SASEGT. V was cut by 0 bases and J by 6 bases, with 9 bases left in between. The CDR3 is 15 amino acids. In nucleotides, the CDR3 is TGTGCCAGCAGTGAAGCGCGGGGTAGTAATTCACCCCTCCACTTT. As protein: CASSEARGSNSPLHF.

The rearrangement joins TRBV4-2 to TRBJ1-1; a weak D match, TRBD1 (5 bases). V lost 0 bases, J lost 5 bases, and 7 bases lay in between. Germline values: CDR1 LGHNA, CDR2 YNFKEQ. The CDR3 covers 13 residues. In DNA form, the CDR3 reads TGTGCCAGCAGCCAAGATTGGGGGACTGAAGCTTTCTTT. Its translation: CASSQDWGTEAFF.

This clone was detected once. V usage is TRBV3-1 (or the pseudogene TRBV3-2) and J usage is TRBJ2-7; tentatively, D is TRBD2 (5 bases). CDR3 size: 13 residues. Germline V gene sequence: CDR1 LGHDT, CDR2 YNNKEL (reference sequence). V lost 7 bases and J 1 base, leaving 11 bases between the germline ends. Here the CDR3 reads CASTLGRSYEQYF. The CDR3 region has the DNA TGTGCCAGCACATTGGGGAGATCCTACGAGCAGTACTTC.

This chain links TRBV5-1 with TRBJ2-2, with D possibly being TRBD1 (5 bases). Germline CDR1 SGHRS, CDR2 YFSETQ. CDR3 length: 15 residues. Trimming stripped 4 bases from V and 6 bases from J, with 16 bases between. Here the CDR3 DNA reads TGCGCCAGCAGCCTATACAGGTTATCTGCCGGGGAGCTGTTTTTT. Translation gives CASSLYRLSAGELFF.

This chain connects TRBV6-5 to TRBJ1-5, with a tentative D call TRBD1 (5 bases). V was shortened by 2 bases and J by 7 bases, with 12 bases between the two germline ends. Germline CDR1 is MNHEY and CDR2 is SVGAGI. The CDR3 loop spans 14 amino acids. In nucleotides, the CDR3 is TGTGCCAGCAGTTACCAGGGAGGAGTGCAGCCCCAGCATTTT. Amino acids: CASSYQGGVQPQHF.

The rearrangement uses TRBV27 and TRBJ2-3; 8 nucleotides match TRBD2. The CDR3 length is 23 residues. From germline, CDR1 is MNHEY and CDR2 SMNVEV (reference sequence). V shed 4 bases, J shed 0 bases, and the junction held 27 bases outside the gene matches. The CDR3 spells CASSSPGLGTLTPFSPSTDTQYF. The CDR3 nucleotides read TGTGCCAGCAGTTCCCCGGGACTAGGGACCCTTACCCCGTTTAGTCCTAGCACAGATACGCAGTATTTT.

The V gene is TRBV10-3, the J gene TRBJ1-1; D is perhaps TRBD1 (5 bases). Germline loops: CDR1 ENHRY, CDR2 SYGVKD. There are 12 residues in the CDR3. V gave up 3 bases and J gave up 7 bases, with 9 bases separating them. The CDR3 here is CAISEVQGEAFF. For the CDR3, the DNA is TGTGCCATCAGTGAAGTTCAGGGTGAAGCTTTCTTT.

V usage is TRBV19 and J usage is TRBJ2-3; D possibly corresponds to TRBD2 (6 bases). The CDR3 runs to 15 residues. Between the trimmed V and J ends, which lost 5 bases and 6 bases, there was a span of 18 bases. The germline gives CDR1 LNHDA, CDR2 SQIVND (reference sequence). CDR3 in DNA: TGTGCCAGTAGTCCCTGGGGTAGCGGAAGGGATACGCAGTATTTT. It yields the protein CASSPWGSGRDTQYF.

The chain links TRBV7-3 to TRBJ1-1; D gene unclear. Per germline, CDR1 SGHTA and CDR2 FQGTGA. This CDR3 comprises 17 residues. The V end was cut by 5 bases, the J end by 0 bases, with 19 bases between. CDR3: CASSPLGPGEMNTEAFF. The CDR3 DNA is TGTGCCAGCAGCCCCCTAGGGCCTGGGGAAATGAACACTGAAGCTTTCTTT. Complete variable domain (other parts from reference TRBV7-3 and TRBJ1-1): GAGVSQTPSNKVTEKGKYVELRCDPISGHTALYWYRQSLGQGPEFLIYFQGTGAADDSGLPNDRFFAVRPEGSVSTLKIQRTERGDSAVYLCASSPLGPGEMNTEAFFGQGTRLTVV.

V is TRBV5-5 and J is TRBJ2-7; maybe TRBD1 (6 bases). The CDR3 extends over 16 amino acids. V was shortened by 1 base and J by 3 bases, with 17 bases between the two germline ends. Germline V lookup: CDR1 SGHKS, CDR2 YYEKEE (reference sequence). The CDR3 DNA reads TGTGCCAGCAGCTTGACCGGGACACGAGCCTACTACGAGCAGTACTTC. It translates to CASSLTGTRAYYEQYF.

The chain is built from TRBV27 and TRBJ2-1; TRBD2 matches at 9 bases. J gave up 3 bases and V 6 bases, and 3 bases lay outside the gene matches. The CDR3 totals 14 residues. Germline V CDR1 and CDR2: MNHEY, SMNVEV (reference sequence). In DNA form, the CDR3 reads TGTGCCAGCAGACTAGCGGGCCGCTACAATGAGCAGTTCTTC. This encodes CASRLAGRYNEQFF.

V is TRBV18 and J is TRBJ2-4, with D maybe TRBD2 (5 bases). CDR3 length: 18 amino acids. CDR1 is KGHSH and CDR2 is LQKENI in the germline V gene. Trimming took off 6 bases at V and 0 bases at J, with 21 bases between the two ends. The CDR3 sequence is CASSSFGLYGLAKNIQYF. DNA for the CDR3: TGTGCCAGCTCGTCCTTTGGCCTGTACGGACTAGCCAAAAACATTCAGTACTTC. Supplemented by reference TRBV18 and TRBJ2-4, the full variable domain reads NAGVMQNPRHLVRRRGQEARLRCSPMKGHSHVYWYRQLPEEGLKFMVYLQKENIIDESGMPKERFSAEFPKEGPSILRIQQVVRGDSAAYFCASSSFGLYGLAKNIQYFGAGTRLSVL.

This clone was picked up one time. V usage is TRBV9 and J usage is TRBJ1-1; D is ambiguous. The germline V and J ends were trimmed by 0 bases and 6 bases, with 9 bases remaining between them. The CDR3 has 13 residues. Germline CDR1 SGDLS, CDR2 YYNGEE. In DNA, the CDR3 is TGTGCCAGCAGCGTAGCCCCGTATGCTGAAGCTTTCTTT. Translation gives CASSVAPYAEAFF.

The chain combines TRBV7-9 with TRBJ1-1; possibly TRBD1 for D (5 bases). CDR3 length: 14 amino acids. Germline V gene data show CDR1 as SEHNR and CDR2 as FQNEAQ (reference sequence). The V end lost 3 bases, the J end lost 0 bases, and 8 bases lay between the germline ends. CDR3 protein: CASSFAQVNTEAFF. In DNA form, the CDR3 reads TGTGCCAGCAGCTTCGCACAGGTGAACACTGAAGCTTTCTTT.

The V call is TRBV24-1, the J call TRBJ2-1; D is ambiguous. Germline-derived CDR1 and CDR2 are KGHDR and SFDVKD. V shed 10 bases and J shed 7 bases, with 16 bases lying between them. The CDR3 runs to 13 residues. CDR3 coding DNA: TGTGCCACGGCGGAGAACTCCTGGAATGAGCAGTTCTTC. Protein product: CATAENSWNEQFF.

The CDR3 loop is CASSVDPRVEGYTF. The CDR3 bases are TGTGCCAGCAGCGTAGATCCCAGGGTGGAAGGCTACACCTTC. The chain uses TRBV9 and TRBJ1-2, with D possibly TRBD1 on 5 matching bases. This CDR3 region has 14 residues. The ends were cut back, 0 bases at V and 8 bases at J, with 14 bases in the middle. CDR1 is SGDLS, CDR2 YYNGEE, per germline.

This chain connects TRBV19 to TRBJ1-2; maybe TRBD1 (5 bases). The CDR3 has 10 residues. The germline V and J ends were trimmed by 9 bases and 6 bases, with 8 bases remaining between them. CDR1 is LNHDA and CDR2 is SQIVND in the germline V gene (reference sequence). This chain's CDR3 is CASRTHGYTF. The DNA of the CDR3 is TGTGCCAGCAGGACACATGGCTACACCTTC.

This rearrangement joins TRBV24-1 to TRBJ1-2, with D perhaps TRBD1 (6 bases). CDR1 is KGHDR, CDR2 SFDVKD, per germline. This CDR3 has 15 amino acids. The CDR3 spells CLRGGHRPLEHGYTF. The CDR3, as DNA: TGTCTACGAGGGGGGCACAGGCCGCTCGAGCATGGCTACACCTTC.

CDR3 bases: TGTGCCAGCAGCGATCCACAGGGACAGAGTAAACCCAGGACCCAGTACTTC. Translating gives CASSDPQGQSKPRTQYF. The chain recombines TRBV7-2 with TRBJ2-5; 7 bases match TRBD1. Trimming cost V 5 bases and J 7 bases; bases outside gene matches: 19. In germline, CDR1 is SGHTA, CDR2 FQGNSA. The CDR3 sequence is 17 residues long.

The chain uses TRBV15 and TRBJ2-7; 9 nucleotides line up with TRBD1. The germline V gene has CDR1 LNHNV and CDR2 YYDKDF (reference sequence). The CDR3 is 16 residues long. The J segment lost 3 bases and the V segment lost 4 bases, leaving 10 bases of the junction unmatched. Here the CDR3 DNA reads TGTGCCACCAGCACTTTGGACAGGGGCGATATCTACGAGCAGTACTTC. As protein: CATSTLDRGDIYEQYF.

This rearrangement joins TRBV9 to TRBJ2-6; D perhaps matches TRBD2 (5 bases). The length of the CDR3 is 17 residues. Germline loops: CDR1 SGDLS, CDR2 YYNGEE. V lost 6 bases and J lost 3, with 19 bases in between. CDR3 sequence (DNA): TGTGCCAGCACCCGGGGTTCCTTTGGAGGTGGGGCCAACGTCCTGACTTTC. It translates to CASTRGSFGGGANVLTF.

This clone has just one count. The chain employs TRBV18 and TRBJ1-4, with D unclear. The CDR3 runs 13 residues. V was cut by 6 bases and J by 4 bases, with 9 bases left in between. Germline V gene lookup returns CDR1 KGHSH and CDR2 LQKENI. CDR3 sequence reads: CASSLGSNEKLFF. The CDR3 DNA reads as TGTGCCAGCTCTTTGGGCAGTAATGAAAAACTGTTTTTT.

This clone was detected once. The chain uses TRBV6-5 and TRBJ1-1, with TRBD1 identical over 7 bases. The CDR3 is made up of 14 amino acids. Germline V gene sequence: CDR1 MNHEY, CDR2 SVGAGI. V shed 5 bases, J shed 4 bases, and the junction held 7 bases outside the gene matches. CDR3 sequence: CASSHPQGFTEAFF. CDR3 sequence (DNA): TGTGCCAGCAGTCACCCACAGGGGTTCACTGAAGCTTTCTTT.